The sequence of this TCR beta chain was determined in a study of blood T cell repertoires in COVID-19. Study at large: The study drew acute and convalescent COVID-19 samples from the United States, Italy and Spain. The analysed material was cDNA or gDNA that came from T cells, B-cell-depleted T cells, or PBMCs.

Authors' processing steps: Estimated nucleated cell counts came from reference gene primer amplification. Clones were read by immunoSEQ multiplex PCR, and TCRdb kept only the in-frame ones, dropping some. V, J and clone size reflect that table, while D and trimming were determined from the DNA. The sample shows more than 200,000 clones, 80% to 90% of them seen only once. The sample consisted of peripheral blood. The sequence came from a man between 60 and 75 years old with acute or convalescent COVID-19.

In DNA form, the CDR3 reads TGTGCCAGCAAAGAGGCGTACGCGACAGATACGCAGTATTTT. Encoded protein: CASKEAYATDTQYF. The V gene is TRBV28, the J gene TRBJ2-3; D is undetermined. The CDR3 totals 14 residues. V gave up 7 bases and J gave up 3 bases, with 14 bases separating them. CDR1 MDHEN and CDR2 SYDVKM come from the germline V gene. Full variable domain (outside the CDR3, taken from reference TRBV28 and TRBJ2-3): DVKVTQSSRYLVKRTGEKVFLECVQDMDHENMFWYRQDPGLGLRLIYFSYDVKMKEKGDIPEGYSVSREKKERFSLILESASTNQTSMYLCASKEAYATDTQYFGPGTRLTVL.